This T cell receptor (beta chain) was observed in a study of beta chain features in type 1 diabetes. A heparinised blood draw that averaged about 0.11 L was obtained once from each donor. Expressed TCRB transcripts were sequenced after all isolated RNA was converted to cDNA. Here immunoSEQ multiplex PCR was the method, and the copy in TCRdb shows in-frame clones only, minus some. The sample holds some 150,000 clones, about 10% seen once. There are a few counts of this clone. Its antigen is undetermined. Points from the study as a whole: Short templates might get an advantage during PCR, and this would be equal in patients and controls.

Trimming shortened V by 5 bases and J by 3 bases, and 14 bases separated the two germline ends. CDR3 length equals 15 residues. The germline V gene has CDR1 SGHRS and CDR2 YFSETQ. Sequencing used naive CD4+ T cells from blood. The rearrangement joins TRBV5-1 to TRBJ2-2; TRBD1 is a possible D gene (5 bases). The sequence came from a man aged 18 to 30 in good health. Here the CDR3 reads CASRPRAGDTGELFF. In nucleotides, the CDR3 is TGCGCCAGCAGGCCCAGGGCAGGCGACACCGGGGAGCTGTTTTTT. Drawing the rest from reference TRBV5-1 and TRBJ2-2, the complete variable domain is KAGVTQTPRYLIKTRGQQVTLSCSPISGHRSVSWYQQTPGQGLQFLFEYFSETQRNKGNFPGRFSGRQFSNSRSEMNVSTLELGDSALYLCASRPRAGDTGELFFGEGSRLTVL.